The next 25 T cell receptor beta chains were all read from a single sample in a study of blood T cells in healthy people across ages (dated by TCRdb to 2015 to 2017). Library preparation employed 5' RACE. TCRdb shows the sequencer as Illumina HiSeq 2500. A second PCR of roughly 6 to 11 cycles was run with a J-beta primer mix and a sample-barcoded 5' primer. The public sequencing data were trimmed at Q25 with fastp and processed into clonotypes with MiXCR by TCRdb, which kept only in-frame beta chains. When rows share a CDR3 protein, they turn into one entry using the most common DNA and genes. Recorded for this sample are 650,000 to 1,000,000 distinct CDR3 sequences; about 46% of them occurred a single time. Approximately 18% of the sample is in the top ten clones. Sequencing was performed on blood. The receptors come from an older man in good health.

The rearrangement joins TRBV27 to TRBJ1-4; D uncertain. Germline values: CDR1 MNHEY, CDR2 SMNVEV (reference sequence). The CDR3 sequence is 14 residues long. V was trimmed by 6 bases and J by 4 bases, leaving 12 bases between them. The CDR3 region is CASSPWSGNEKLFF. The CDR3 region has the DNA TGTGCCAGCAGCCCGTGGTCGGGTAATGAAAAACTGTTTTTT.

The chain employs TRBV4-1 and TRBJ2-6; D might be TRBD1 (5 bases). The CDR3 runs to 15 residues. Germline CDR1 is MGHRA and CDR2 is YSYEKL. Trimming removed 0 bases at V and 6 bases at J, with 9 bases between. The CDR3 region is CASSQESRVANVLTF. The CDR3 bases are TGCGCCAGCAGCCAAGAATCCAGGGTGGCCAACGTCCTGACTTTC.

This clonotype has ten or more counts. The chain couples TRBV6-2 or TRBV6-3 to TRBJ2-5; D remains ambiguous. The CDR3 sequence is 11 residues long. V dropped 2 bases and J dropped 5 bases, with 3 bases sitting between them. From germline, CDR1 is MNHEY and CDR2 SVGEGT. CDR3 bases: TGTGCCAGCAGTTACAGGGAGACCCAGTACTTC. Protein product: CASSYRETQYF.

This clonotype was seen more than once but under ten times. CDR3 region: CASSLSANSYNEQFF. The CDR3 bases are TGCGCCAGCAGCTTGTCAGCGAACTCCTACAATGAGCAGTTCTTC. The chain couples TRBV5-1 to TRBJ2-1; D is undetermined. Trimming pared 1 base from V and 0 bases from J, leaving 8 bases between. Germline CDR1 is SGHRS and CDR2 is YFSETQ. The CDR3 length is 15 residues.

V usage is TRBV5-1 and J usage is TRBJ2-7; D remains unclear. This CDR3 is 13 amino acids long. In germline, CDR1 is SGHRS, CDR2 YFSETQ. V was clipped by 4 bases and J by 5 bases, with 13 bases between them. CDR3 loop: CASSLSAADEQYF. DNA for the CDR3: TGCGCCAGCAGCCTATCCGCGGCGGACGAGCAGTACTTC.

The chain couples TRBV5-4 to TRBJ2-7; 11 bases agree with TRBD2. The junction had 8 bases not matched to a gene; V was cut back by 6 bases and J by 0 bases. The length of the CDR3 is 16 residues. CDR1 is SGHNT, CDR2 YYREEE, per germline (reference sequence). The CDR3 DNA reads as TGTGCCAGCACCCGGACTAGCGGGCTTAGCTCCTACGAGCAGTACTTC. It is translated as CASTRTSGLSSYEQYF.

V usage is TRBV20-1 and J usage is TRBJ2-3, with a tentative D call TRBD1 (6 bases). CDR3 size: 16 residues. Trimming shortened V by 5 bases and J by 5 bases, and 23 bases separated the two germline ends. Germline loops: CDR1 DFQATT, CDR2 SNEGSKA (reference sequence). CDR3 sequence (DNA): TGCAGTGCTGAGAACTTACAGGGATCGATGCAAGATACGCAGTATTTT. Residues: CSAENLQGSMQDTQYF.

This clonotype has ten or more counts. This sequence joins TRBV10-3 and TRBJ2-1, with 9 positions matching TRBD1. V was pared by 5 bases and J by 4 bases, with 6 bases of the junction left unmatched. CDR3 length equals 15 residues. Germline values: CDR1 ENHRY, CDR2 SYGVKD. CDR3 amino acids: CAISSGTGSYNEQFF. CDR3 nucleotide sequence: TGTGCCATCAGTTCCGGGACAGGGTCGTACAATGAGCAGTTCTTC.

This chain uses TRBV6-1 with TRBJ2-5, with 11 bases identical to TRBD2. Germline-derived CDR1 and CDR2 are MNHNS and SASEGT. The CDR3 has 13 residues. The J segment lost 5 bases and the V segment lost 7 bases, leaving 3 bases of the junction unmatched. The CDR3, as DNA: TGTGCCAGCAAACTAGCGGGAGTGGAGACCCAGTACTTC. Its protein is CASKLAGVETQYF.

This clonotype was found many times. The V call is TRBV12-3 or TRBV12-4, the J call TRBJ2-3; D not resolved. The V end lost 3 bases, the J end lost 2 bases, and 9 bases lay between the germline ends. CDR3 length: 14 amino acids. The CDR3, as DNA: TGTGCCAGCAGTTTTCTTGGATTCACAGATACGCAGTATTTT. It codes for CASSFLGFTDTQYF.

This clonotype appeared a few times. The rearrangement joins TRBV7-8 to TRBJ2-3, with a weak D call TRBD1 (5 bases). Per the germline V gene, CDR1 is SGHVS and CDR2 is FQNEAQ. The CDR3 spans 14 residues. Trimming took off 0 bases at V and 8 bases at J, with 12 bases between the two ends. The CDR3 region has the DNA TGTGCCAGCAGCTTAGCGCTTGACAGATTTACGCAGTATTTT. This translates into CASSLALDRFTQYF.

This chain links TRBV20-1 with TRBJ2-1, with TRBD2 matching over 7 bases. The J segment lost 2 bases and the V segment lost 3 bases, leaving 7 bases of the junction unmatched. The CDR3 has 15 amino acids. Germline CDR1 reads DFQATT; CDR2 reads SNEGSKA (reference sequence). CDR3 region: CSASYPLAAYNEQFF. CDR3 bases: TGCAGTGCTAGTTACCCTCTAGCGGCCTACAATGAGCAGTTCTTC.

This clonotype has a single count. This chain links TRBV21-1 with TRBJ1-2; TRBD1, the table's D call, lacks a check against the DNA. TRBV21-1 is recorded as a pseudogene. The CDR3 sequence is 14 residues long. The CDR3, as DNA: TGTGCCAGCAGCAGACAGAATCTAACTAATGGCTACACCTTC. Its protein product is CASSRQNLTNGYTF.

The rearrangement uses TRBV6-1 and TRBJ2-5; 13 bases align to TRBD2. V dropped 1 base and J dropped 4; count of bases not matched to a gene: 0. The CDR3 is made up of 15 amino acids. Germline assignment: CDR1 MNHNS and CDR2 SASEGT. This CDR3 is CASSEGTSGGETQYF. CDR3 nucleotide sequence: TGTGCCAGCAGTGAAGGGACTAGCGGGGGAGAGACCCAGTACTTC.

The chain employs TRBV6-6 and TRBJ2-7; 7 nucleotides match TRBD1. Unmatched junction bases numbered 6, after V lost 5 bases and J lost 8 bases. This CDR3 is 12 amino acids long. From germline, CDR1 is MNHNY and CDR2 SVGAGI (reference sequence). The DNA for the CDR3 is TGTGCCAGCAGTGGGGACAGATCCAAGCAGTACTTC. Encoded protein: CASSGDRSKQYF.

CDR3 nucleotide sequence: TGCGCCAGCAGCTTGGGCACTAGCGGGTTACATGAGCAGTACTTC. Its translation: CASSLGTSGLHEQYF. The chain is built from TRBV5-1 and TRBJ2-5; 9 nucleotides line up with TRBD2. After removal of 0 bases from V and 11 bases from J, the junction contained 11 bases not matched to a gene. This CDR3 comprises 15 residues. Germline CDR1 and CDR2: SGHRS and YFSETQ.

This clonotype was counted once. The CDR3 DNA follows: TGCGCCAGCAGCCAAATCAAGAACCCCAGTGAGACCCAGTACTTC. Its translation: CASSQIKNPSETQYF. V usage is TRBV4-1 and J usage is TRBJ2-5; D not resolved. Per germline, CDR1 MGHRA and CDR2 YSYEKL. Trimming shortened V by 2 bases and J by 5 bases, and 15 bases separated the two germline ends. This CDR3 contains 15 residues.

The V gene is TRBV7-2, the J gene TRBJ2-1; D is unresolved. V lost 1 base and J lost 5, with 9 bases in between. The CDR3 is 14 amino acids. Germline CDR1 is SGHTA and CDR2 is FQGNSA. Written as DNA, the CDR3 is TGTGCCAGCAGCTTAGGCAGGCAGGACAATGAGCAGTTCTTC. Its protein product is CASSLGRQDNEQFF.

Points on this clonotype: A much larger clone sits a single nucleotide away, making a read error possible. This chain uses TRBV29-1 with TRBJ2-7, with D perhaps TRBD1 (6 bases). The end of the DNA aligns better with TRBJ2-5, so the J call may be wrong. The CDR3 length is 12 residues. Germline CDR1 and CDR2: SQVTM and ANQGSEA. The CDR3 loop is CSAEAGVETQYF. The CDR3 region has the DNA TGCAGCGCTGAGGCAGGGGTCGAGACCCAGTACTTC.

A word on this clonotype: This could be a read error, since a much larger clone is one nucleotide away. V is TRBV5-1 and J is TRBJ2-1; 8 nucleotides line up with TRBD1. Germline loops: CDR1 SGHRS, CDR2 YFSETQ. The CDR3 length is 17 residues. The CDR3 DNA sequence: TGCGCCAGCAGGCCGAGGGAGACAGGGGTCTCCTACAGTGAGCAGTTCTTC. Translated, it gives CASRPRETGVSYSEQFF.

The CDR3 here is CASSHGLAGGQEQFF. In DNA, the CDR3 is TGTGCCAGCAGCCACGGACTAGCGGGGGGGCAAGAGCAGTTCTTC. The V gene is TRBV3-1, the J gene TRBJ2-1; 15 bases are shared with TRBD2. CDR3 size: 15 residues. Germline CDR1 reads LGHDT; CDR2 reads YNNKEL (reference sequence). V shed 3 bases, J shed 10 bases, and the junction held 4 bases outside the gene matches.

This clonotype is a singleton in its sample. CDR3 sequence reads: CASSYSIRAGGDSPLHF. The CDR3, as DNA: TGTGCCAGCAGTTACTCGATTCGGGCAGGGGGGGACTCACCCCTCCACTTT. The V call is TRBV6-5, the J call TRBJ1-6; 7 nucleotides align to TRBD1. Germline-derived CDR1 and CDR2 are MNHEY and SVGAGI. The CDR3 is 17 amino acids. J lost 10 bases, V lost 0 bases, and 12 bases had no gene match.

The chain carries TRBV28 and TRBJ1-5, with unresolved D. The V and J ends lost 3 bases and 6 bases respectively, with 12 bases between them. The CDR3 has 14 amino acids. Germline CDR1 and CDR2: MDHEN and SYDVKM. The CDR3 loop is CASSFQREAQPQHF. The CDR3 DNA follows: TGTGCCAGCAGTTTTCAACGGGAAGCTCAGCCCCAGCATTTT.

The J gene is TRBJ2-4, the V gene TRBV6-5; 12 positions agree with TRBD2. From germline, CDR1 is MNHEY and CDR2 SVGAGI. Germline trimming cut 4 bases from V and 0 bases from J; bases unmatched to any gene: 4. The CDR3 sequence is 17 residues long. The CDR3 coding sequence is TGTGCCAGCAGTTCGACTAGCGGGGGCCTAGCCAAAAACATTCAGTACTTC. Its protein is CASSSTSGGLAKNIQYF.

The CDR3 DNA is TGTGCCAGCAGCCAACTAGCGGGAGCTTCCTACGAGCAGTACTTC. Translating gives CASSQLAGASYEQYF. The V call is TRBV3-1, the J call TRBJ2-7; TRBD2 agrees at 10 bases. V lost 2 bases to trimming and J lost 1 base; unmatched junction nucleotides: 2. Germline loops: CDR1 LGHDT, CDR2 YNNKEL (reference sequence). The CDR3 length is 15 residues.